This T cell receptor beta chain was profiled in a study of siplizumab effects on memory and regulatory T cells. Sequencing of unstimulated naive, memory, effector memory and TEMRA subsets was performed in a few donor pairs. This clone has more than one count but fewer than ten. What it binds is not known. Assay: immunoSEQ multiplex PCR; the TCRdb copy retains only in-frame clones and omits some. The table shows 45,000 to 60,000 clones, with roughly 84% occurring only once. Findings of the study overall: Apparently key alloresponse contributors, naive T cells also seemed more diverse than memory cells. No assignable naive or memory phenotype existed for roughly 80-97% of proliferating CD4+ or CD8+ clones.

CDR1 MGHRA and CDR2 YSYEKL come from the germline V gene. The CDR3 extends over 13 amino acids. The ends were cut back, 1 base at V and 1 base at J, with 5 bases in the middle. The rearrangement uses TRBV4-1 and TRBJ2-7; D gene ambiguous. Input material: naive CD8+ T cells sorted from blood. The source of this sequence is a human donor in good health. This CDR3 is CASSQVGSYEQYF. The CDR3 coding sequence is TGCGCCAGCAGCCAAGTAGGATCCTACGAGCAGTACTTC.